These T cell receptor beta chains were read from a single sample in a study of blood T cell repertoires in COVID-19. The assay was immunoSEQ multiplex PCR, and TCRdb's table has in-frame clones only and misses some. The data contain over 130,000 clones, roughly 86% of them singletons. Sequencing was carried out using peripheral blood. The receptors shown here come from a human donor in a cohort sampled during active COVID-19. The conserved cysteine and the conserved F or W are not part of the CDR3 here.

TRBJ2-4,TRBV18,ASSPPTGLAKNIQY
TRBJ2-5,TRBV28,ASSFAGQGSQETQY
TRBJ2-3,TRBV7-9,ASSLELQTGGTIRY
TRBJ2-7,TRBV28,ASSRDSGSYEQY
TRBJ1-1,TRBV10-3,AISERGQRTEAF
TRBJ2-5,TRBV18,ASSPEERLGETQY
TRBJ2-3,TRBV10-1,ASSRERGTDTQY
TRBJ1-4,TRBV18,ASSQGNEKLF
TRBJ2-3,TRBV7-6,ASSLTGGPSDTQY
TRBJ2-7,TRBV9,ASSVLAGNSYEQY
TRBJ1-2,TRBV18,ASSPLDRGGGNYGYT
TRBJ2-1,TRBV4-1,ASSPQVSPLAGGYEQF
TRBJ2-6,TRBV9,ASSVGRAGANVLT
TRBJ2-7,TRBV13,ASSLGETRSYEQY
TRBJ1-5,TRBV2,ASSERSLGGQPQH
TRBJ2-2,TRBV2,ASRRQGAHTGELF
TRBJ2-1,TRBV19,ARGLAGGFEQF
TRBJ1-1,TRBV29-1,SVVSTGYTEAF
TRBJ2-7,TRBV27,ASSFSGPSYEQY
TRBJ1-6,TRBV28,ASSPDRVAHSPLH
TRBJ2-5,TRBV6-5,ASSYSLYETQY
TRBJ1-2,TRBV5-5,ASSYRSGYRGYT
TRBJ1-1,TRBV30,AFRTGTGGTEAF
TRBJ2-5,TRBV7-3,ASSLMAGRETQY
TRBJ2-2,TRBV5-1,ASSFRQSANTGELF
TRBJ2-7,TRBV19,ASSSHRDSMNRQY
TRBJ2-7,TRBV2,ASSDGGSVDEQY
TRBJ2-1,TRBV11-3,ASSRGTRGNEQF
TRBJ2-3,TRBV30,AWSVPLAGFQY
TRBJ2-2,TRBV9,ASSFRTEGGELF
TRBJ2-5,TRBV30,AWSVGGPSETQY
TRBJ2-5,TRBV28,ASSLRVSGDQETQY
TRBJ2-1,TRBV25-1,ASSDPGLAGASYNEQF
TRBJ1-5,TRBV28,ASSSQTGDQPQH
TRBJ1-2,TRBV6-5,ASRETGNHYGYT
TRBJ2-3,TRBV4-1,ASSQGAPGTSVDTQY
TRBJ1-4,TRBV16,ASRTENEKLF
TRBJ1-1,TRBV6-6,ASSRSLKLDMNTEAF
TRBJ1-1,TRBV2,ASSKGQLNTEAF
TRBJ2-1,TRBV24-1,ATSEQLGGGARNEQF
TRBJ2-7,TRBV5-1,ASSLRGTEEQY
TRBJ2-5,TRBV28,ASSFGAGFETQY
TRBJ2-4,TRBV7-9,ASSLGSTGGLTKNIQY
TRBJ2-2,TRBV3-1/TRBV3-2,ASSQTSGGEDTGELF
TRBJ2-7,TRBV27,ASSLTGSYEQY
TRBJ2-7,TRBV5-8,ASSLGTSGLLEQY
TRBJ2-3,TRBV15,ATKTWTNGGTDTQY
TRBJ1-1,TRBV7-3,ASSWTTNTEAF
TRBJ1-5,TRBV28,ASSLRAGASNQPQH
TRBJ2-7,TRBV5-1,ASSLGGSGTALYEQY
TRBJ2-2,TRBV25-1,ASSEFRANTGELF
TRBJ2-3,TRBV7-3,ASSLNPGSTDTQY